These 7 T cell receptor beta chains share one sample of origin, sequenced in a study of vaccination effects on CD4 cells after COVID-19. Using immunoSEQ multiplex PCR, the repertoire was profiled, and TCRdb retains in-frame clones only, with some absent. The sample includes about 38,000 clones, roughly 80% of them seen just once. Isolation of CD4+ T cells took place after about ten days of culture. These receptors' antigens are unknown. The source was CD4+ T cells from PBMCs cultured without peptide, collected before COVID-19 vaccination. Every receptor here comes from a human donor who received a COVID-19 vaccine.

J is TRBJ1-4 and V is TRBV19, with 7 nucleotides matching TRBD1. CDR1 is LNHDA and CDR2 is SQIVND in the germline V gene (reference sequence). The CDR3 runs 13 residues. V lost 8 bases and J lost 8; bases outside the gene matches: 8. The CDR3, as DNA: TGTGCCAGTCCCGACAGGGACGGGGAAAAACTGTTTTTT. This gives the protein CASPDRDGEKLFF.

The J gene is TRBJ2-1, the V gene TRBV30; D is uncertain. Germline V gene sequence: CDR1 GTSNPN, CDR2 SVGIG (reference sequence). Trimming took off 0 bases at V and 6 bases at J, with 15 bases between the two ends. CDR3 size: 15 residues. CDR3 in amino acids: CAWSVSRVPGNEQFF. The CDR3 DNA is TGTGCCTGGAGTGTCTCCCGTGTACCAGGCAATGAGCAGTTCTTC.

The V and J genes are TRBV4-1 and TRBJ1-6, with D uncertain. With 2 bases removed from V and 7 bases from J, the gap between germline ends came to 6 bases. The CDR3 is made up of 13 amino acids. CDR1 is MGHRA, CDR2 YSYEKL, per germline. Here the CDR3 reads CASSQWENSPLHF. Written as DNA, the CDR3 is TGCGCCAGCAGCCAATGGGAAAATTCACCCCTCCACTTT.

This chain joins TRBV7-2 and TRBJ2-2, with TRBD2 identical over 7 bases. The CDR3 extends over 15 amino acids. The V gene's germline CDR1 is SGHTA and CDR2 FQGNSA. V shed 2 bases, J shed 4 bases, and the junction held 4 bases outside the gene matches. CDR3 sequence reads: CASSLQGGTTGELFF. In nucleotides, the CDR3 is TGTGCCAGCAGCTTACAGGGAGGGACCACCGGGGAGCTGTTTTTT.

The chain has TRBV5-1 and TRBJ1-4; possible D gene TRBD1, 5 bases. This CDR3 has 15 amino acids. Germline-derived CDR1 and CDR2 are SGHRS and YFSETQ. V was cut by 3 bases and J by 6 bases, with 15 bases left in between. CDR3 amino acids: CASSSAGTVDEKLFF. The CDR3 nucleotides read TGCGCCAGCAGCTCGGCCGGGACGGTGGATGAAAAACTGTTTTTT.

The chain has TRBV4-2 and TRBJ2-2; D is tentatively TRBD1 or TRBD2 (5 bases each). Germline V CDR1 and CDR2: LGHNA, YNFKEQ. The V and J ends lost 0 bases and 3 bases respectively, with 14 bases between them. The CDR3 runs to 17 residues. The CDR3 spells CASSQDRDRGDTGELFF. The DNA of the CDR3 is TGTGCCAGCAGCCAAGATCGAGATCGAGGGGACACCGGGGAGCTGTTTTTT.

The rearrangement joins TRBV10-1 to TRBJ2-1, with TRBD2 as a possible D gene (6 bases). Trimming cost V 3 bases and J 4 bases, with 16 bases left between them. Germline-derived CDR1 and CDR2 are WNHNN and SYGVQD (reference sequence). The CDR3 has 16 amino acids. As DNA, the CDR3 is TGCGCCAGCAGTGAATCCCCTGAGGCGGGGTACAATGAGCAGTTCTTC. Amino acids: CASSESPEAGYNEQFF.